This TCR beta chain was identified in a study of OX40 agonist ivuxolimab in advanced cancers. Study context: Patients were infused with ivuxolimab every 2 weeks at 0.01 to 10 mg/kg. Enrollees could have had prior anti-PD-1, anti-PD-L1 or anti-CTLA-4 therapy, which about 42% had received.

This clone was counted a few times. What it recognizes is unknown. The sample has other DNA sequences that encode this CDR3 too. Clones were read by immunoSEQ multiplex PCR, and TCRdb kept only the in-frame ones, dropping some. The data hold 55,000 to 70,000 clones, with about 90% observed a single time. Germline CDR1 SGHVS, CDR2 FNYEAQ. The CDR3 contains 13 residues. V was clipped by 1 base and J by 2 bases, with 6 bases between them. Whole-study results and caveats: Fewer expanded clones were found on average in CD4+ than in CD8+ T cells.

The sequences come from CD4+ or CD8+ T cells sorted from blood, collected in a trial of the OX40 agonist ivuxolimab. This chain uses TRBV7-6 with TRBJ2-7, with unresolved D. This clonotype originated in an adult with an advanced solid tumor such as melanoma, head and neck, liver or kidney cancer. CDR3 amino acids: CASSLEETYEQYF. The DNA of the CDR3 is TGTGCCAGCAGCTTAGAAGAGACCTACGAGCAGTACTTC.